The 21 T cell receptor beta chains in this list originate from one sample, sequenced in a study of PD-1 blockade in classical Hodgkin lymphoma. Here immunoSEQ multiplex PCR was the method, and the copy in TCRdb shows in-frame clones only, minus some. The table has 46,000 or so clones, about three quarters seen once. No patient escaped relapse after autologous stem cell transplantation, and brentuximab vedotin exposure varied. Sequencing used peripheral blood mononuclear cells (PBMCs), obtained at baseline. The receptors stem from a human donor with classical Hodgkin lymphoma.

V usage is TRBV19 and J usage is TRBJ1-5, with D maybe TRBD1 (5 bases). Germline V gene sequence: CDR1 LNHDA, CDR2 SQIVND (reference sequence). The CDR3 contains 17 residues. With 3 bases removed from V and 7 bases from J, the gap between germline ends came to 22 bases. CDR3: CASSINPGAVPVQPQHF. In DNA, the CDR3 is TGTGCCAGTAGTATCAACCCCGGGGCAGTTCCAGTGCAGCCCCAGCATTTT.

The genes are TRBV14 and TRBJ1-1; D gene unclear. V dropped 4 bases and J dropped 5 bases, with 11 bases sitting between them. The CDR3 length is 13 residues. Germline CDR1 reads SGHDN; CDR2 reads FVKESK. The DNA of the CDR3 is TGTGCCAGCAGCCTAACGTGGGTAACTGAAGCTTTCTTT. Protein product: CASSLTWVTEAFF.

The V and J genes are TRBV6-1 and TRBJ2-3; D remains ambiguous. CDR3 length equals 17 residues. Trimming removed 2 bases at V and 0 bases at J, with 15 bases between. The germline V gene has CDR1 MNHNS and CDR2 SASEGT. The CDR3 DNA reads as TGTGCCAGCAGTGAAAACCCCGGCGGAACTAGCACAGATACGCAGTATTTT. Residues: CASSENPGGTSTDTQYF.

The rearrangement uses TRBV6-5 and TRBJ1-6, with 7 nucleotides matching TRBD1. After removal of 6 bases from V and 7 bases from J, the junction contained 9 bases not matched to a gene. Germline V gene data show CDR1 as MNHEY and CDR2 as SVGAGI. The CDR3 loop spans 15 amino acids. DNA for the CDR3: TGTGCCAGCAGACCCCAGACAGGGTCAAATTCACCCCTCCACTTT. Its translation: CASRPQTGSNSPLHF.

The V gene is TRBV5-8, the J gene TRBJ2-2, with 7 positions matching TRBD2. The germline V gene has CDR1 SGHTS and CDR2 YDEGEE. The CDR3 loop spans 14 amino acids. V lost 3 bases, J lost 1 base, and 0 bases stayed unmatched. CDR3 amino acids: CASSWGGNTGELFF. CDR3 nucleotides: TGTGCCAGCAGCTGGGGGGGGAACACCGGGGAGCTGTTTTTT.

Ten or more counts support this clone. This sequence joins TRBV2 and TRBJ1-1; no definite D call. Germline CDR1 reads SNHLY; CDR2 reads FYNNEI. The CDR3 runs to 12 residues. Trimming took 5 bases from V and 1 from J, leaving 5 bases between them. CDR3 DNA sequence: TGTGCCAGCAGTCCAACGAACACTGAAGCTTTCTTT. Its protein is CASSPTNTEAFF.

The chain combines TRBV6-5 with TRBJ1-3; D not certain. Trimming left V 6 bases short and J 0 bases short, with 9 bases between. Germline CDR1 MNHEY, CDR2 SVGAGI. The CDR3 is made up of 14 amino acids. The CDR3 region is CASSPTASGNTIYF. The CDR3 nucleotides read TGTGCCAGCAGCCCTACAGCCTCTGGAAACACCATATATTTT.

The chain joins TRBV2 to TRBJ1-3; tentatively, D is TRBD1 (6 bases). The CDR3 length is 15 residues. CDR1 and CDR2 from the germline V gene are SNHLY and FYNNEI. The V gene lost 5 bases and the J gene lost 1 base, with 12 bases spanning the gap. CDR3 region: CASSNGQSSGNTIYF. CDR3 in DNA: TGTGCCAGCAGTAATGGACAGAGTTCTGGAAACACCATATATTTT. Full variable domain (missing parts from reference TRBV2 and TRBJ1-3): EPEVTQTPSHQVTQMGQEVILRCVPISNHLYFYWYRQILGQKVEFLVSFYNNEISEKSEIFDDQFSVERPDGSNFTLKIRSTKLEDSAMYFCASSNGQSSGNTIYFGEGSWLTVV.

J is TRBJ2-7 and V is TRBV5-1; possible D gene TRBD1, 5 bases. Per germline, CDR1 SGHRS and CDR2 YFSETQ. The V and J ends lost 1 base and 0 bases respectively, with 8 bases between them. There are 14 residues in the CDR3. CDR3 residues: CASSLKGPSYEQYF. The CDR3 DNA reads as TGCGCCAGCAGCTTGAAGGGGCCCTCCTACGAGCAGTACTTC.

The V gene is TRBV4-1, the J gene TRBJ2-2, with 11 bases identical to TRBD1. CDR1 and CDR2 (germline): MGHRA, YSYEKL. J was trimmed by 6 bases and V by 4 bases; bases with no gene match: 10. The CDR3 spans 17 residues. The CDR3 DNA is TGCGCCAGCAGCCTCCGTGGGACAGGGGGAGTCGCCGGGGAGCTGTTTTTT. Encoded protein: CASSLRGTGGVAGELFF.

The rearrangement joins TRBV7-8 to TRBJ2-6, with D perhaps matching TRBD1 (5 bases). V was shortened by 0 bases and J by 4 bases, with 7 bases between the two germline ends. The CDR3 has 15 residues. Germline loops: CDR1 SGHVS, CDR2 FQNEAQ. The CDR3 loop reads CASSLAGAGANVLTF. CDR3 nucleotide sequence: TGTGCCAGCAGCTTAGCAGGGGCCGGGGCCAACGTCCTGACTTTC. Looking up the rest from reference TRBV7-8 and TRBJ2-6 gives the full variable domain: GAGVSQSPRYKVAKRGQDVALRCDPISGHVSLFWYQQALGQGPEFLTYFQNEAQLDKSGLPSDRFFAERPEGSVSTLKIQRTQQEDSAVYLCASSLAGAGANVLTFGAGSRLTVL.

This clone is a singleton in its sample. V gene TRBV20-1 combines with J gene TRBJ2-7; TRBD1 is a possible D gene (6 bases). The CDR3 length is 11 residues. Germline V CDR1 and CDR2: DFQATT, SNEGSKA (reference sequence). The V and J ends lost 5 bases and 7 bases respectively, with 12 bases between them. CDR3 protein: CSAWGPEEQYF. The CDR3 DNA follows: TGCAGTGCTTGGGGGCCGGAGGAGCAGTACTTC.

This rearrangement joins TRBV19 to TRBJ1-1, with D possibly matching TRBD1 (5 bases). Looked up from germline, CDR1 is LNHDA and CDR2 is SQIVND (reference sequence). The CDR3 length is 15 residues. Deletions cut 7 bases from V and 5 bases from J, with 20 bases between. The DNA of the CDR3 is TGTGCCAGTAACCCAACAAGGCCTTCAGGGACTGAAGCTTTCTTT. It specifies CASNPTRPSGTEAFF.

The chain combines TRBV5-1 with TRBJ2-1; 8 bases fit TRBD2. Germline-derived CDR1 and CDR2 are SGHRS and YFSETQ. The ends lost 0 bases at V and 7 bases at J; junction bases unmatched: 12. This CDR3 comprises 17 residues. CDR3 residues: CASSLGPSGGANNEQFF. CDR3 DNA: TGCGCCAGCAGCTTGGGCCCCTCGGGGGGGGCCAATAATGAGCAGTTCTTC.

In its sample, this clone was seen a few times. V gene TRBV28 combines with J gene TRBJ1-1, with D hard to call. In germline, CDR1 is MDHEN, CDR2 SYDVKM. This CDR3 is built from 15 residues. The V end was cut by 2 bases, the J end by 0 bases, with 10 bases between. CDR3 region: CASSLGQIMNTEAFF. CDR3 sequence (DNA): TGTGCCAGCAGTTTAGGGCAGATCATGAACACTGAAGCTTTCTTT.

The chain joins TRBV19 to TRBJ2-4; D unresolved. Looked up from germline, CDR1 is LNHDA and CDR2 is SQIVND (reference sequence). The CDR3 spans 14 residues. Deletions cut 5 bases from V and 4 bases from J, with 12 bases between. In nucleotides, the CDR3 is TGTGCCAGTAGTCCAGCGTTACAGAAAAACATTCAGTACTTC. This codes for CASSPALQKNIQYF.

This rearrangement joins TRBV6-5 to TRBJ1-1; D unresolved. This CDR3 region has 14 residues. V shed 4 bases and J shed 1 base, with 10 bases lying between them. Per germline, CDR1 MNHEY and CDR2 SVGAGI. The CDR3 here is CASSLHIKNTEAFF. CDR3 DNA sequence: TGTGCCAGCAGTTTACACATAAAGAACACTGAAGCTTTCTTT.

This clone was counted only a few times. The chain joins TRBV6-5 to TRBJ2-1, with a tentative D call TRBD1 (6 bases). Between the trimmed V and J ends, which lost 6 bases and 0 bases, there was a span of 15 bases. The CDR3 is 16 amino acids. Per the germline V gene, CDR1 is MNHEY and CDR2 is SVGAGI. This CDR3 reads CASSYRVDASYNEQFF. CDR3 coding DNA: TGTGCCAGCAGCTACAGGGTGGACGCCTCCTACAATGAGCAGTTCTTC.

The chain's CDR3 is CASSPQPTGAGTGGRKQYF. The CDR3 DNA is TGTGCCAGCTCACCACAACCAACAGGAGCCGGGACAGGGGGAAGAAAGCAGTACTTC. The genes are TRBV18 and TRBJ2-7; 11 bases are a match to TRBD1. The J segment lost 8 bases and the V segment lost 1 base, leaving 19 bases of the junction unmatched. The CDR3 is 19 residues long. The germline CDR1 and CDR2 sequences are KGHSH and LQKENI. Combining the CDR3 with reference TRBV18 and TRBJ2-7 gives the whole variable domain NAGVMQNPRHLVRRRGQEARLRCSPMKGHSHVYWYRQLPEEGLKFMVYLQKENIIDESGMPKERFSAEFPKEGPSILRIQQVVRGDSAAYFCASSPQPTGAGTGGRKQYFGPGTRLTVT.

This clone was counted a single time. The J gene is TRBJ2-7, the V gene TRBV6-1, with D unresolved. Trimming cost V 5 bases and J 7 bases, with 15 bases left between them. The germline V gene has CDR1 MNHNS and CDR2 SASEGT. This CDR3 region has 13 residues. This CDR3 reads CASSPTSSVEQYF. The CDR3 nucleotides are TGTGCCAGCAGTCCGACATCCTCAGTGGAGCAGTACTTC.

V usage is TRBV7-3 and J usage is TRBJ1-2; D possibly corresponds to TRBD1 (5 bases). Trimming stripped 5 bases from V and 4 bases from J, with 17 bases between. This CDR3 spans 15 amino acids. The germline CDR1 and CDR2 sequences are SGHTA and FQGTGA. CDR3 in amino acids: CASSPWQGEGYGYTF. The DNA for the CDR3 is TGTGCCAGCAGCCCGTGGCAGGGTGAGGGCTATGGCTACACCTTC.